This T cell receptor beta chain was recorded in a study of shared clonotypes between healthy human individuals. The deep-level immunoSEQ assay was used. Data came from immunoSEQ multiplex PCR; TCRdb stores just in-frame clones and leaves some out. There are about 2.1 million clones in the sample; roughly 93% occur only once, and 1.5% to 2% lies in the top ten. The naive CD8 subset, CD45RO-negative cells positively selected for CCR7, excluded terminally differentiated effector memory CD45RA+ cells. The CDR3 loop spans 10 amino acids. V was shortened by 0 bases and J by 6 bases, with 0 bases between the two germline ends. CDR1 is SQVTM, CDR2 ANQGSEA, per germline.

The receptor was isolated from a young man in good health. Some clones in this sample may be carry-over from other donors' samples. The sample comprised naive CD8+ T cells from PBMCs. The rearrangement links TRBV29-1 to TRBJ2-1; D remains ambiguous. CDR3 in amino acids: CSVEDNEQFF. The CDR3 nucleotides read TGCAGCGTTGAAGACAATGAGCAGTTCTTC.